The rows below give T cell receptor beta chains drawn from one sample of a study of blood T cell repertoires in COVID-19. Data came from immunoSEQ multiplex PCR; TCRdb stores just in-frame clones and leaves some out. The sample lists about 260,000 clones, roughly 86% seen once, with approximately 0.7% in the top ten. The sequenced material came from peripheral blood. These receptors were taken from a human donor in a cohort sampled during active COVID-19. The CDR3 runs from the conserved cysteine through the conserved F or W. Each record gives: clone size, D gene, V gene, J gene, CDR3 DNA, CDR3 protein. D genes are given only for firm matches. A row's size may be missing; if present it is once, few, many or a size class.

clone size: NA
D gene: TRBD1
V gene: TRBV7-8
J gene: TRBJ1-1
CDR3 DNA: TGTGCCAGCACCGCCGGGACAGGGAGGACTGAAGCTTTCTTT
CDR3 protein: CASTAGTGRTEAFF

clone size: NA
D gene: NA
V gene: TRBV30
J gene: TRBJ2-4
CDR3 DNA: TGTGCCTGGAGAGATCAGGGGAATCAGTACTTC
CDR3 protein: CAWRDQGNQYF

clone size: NA
D gene: NA
V gene: TRBV6-2/TRBV6-3
J gene: TRBJ1-5
CDR3 DNA: TGTGCCAGCAGCCCAAATGGAGAGAATCAGCCCCAGCATTTT
CDR3 protein: CASSPNGENQPQHF

clone size: NA
D gene: TRBD1
V gene: TRBV30
J gene: TRBJ1-1
CDR3 DNA: TGTGCCTGGAGGAAATCGACAGGGTTCACTGAAGCTTTCTTT
CDR3 protein: CAWRKSTGFTEAFF

clone size: once
D gene: NA
V gene: TRBV19
J gene: TRBJ1-5
CDR3 DNA: TGTGCCAGTAGTATGCACAGGGCCCAGCAGCCCCAGCATTTT
CDR3 protein: CASSMHRAQQPQHF

clone size: NA
D gene: NA
V gene: TRBV25-1
J gene: TRBJ1-5
CDR3 DNA: TGTGCCAGCCGAGGAATAGGGAGTCAGCCCCAGCATTTT
CDR3 protein: CASRGIGSQPQHF

clone size: few
D gene: NA
V gene: TRBV7-9
J gene: TRBJ1-2
CDR3 DNA: TGTGCCAGCAGCTTCCCCGGGACAAACTATGGCTACACCTTC
CDR3 protein: CASSFPGTNYGYTF

clone size: once
D gene: TRBD1
V gene: TRBV4-3
J gene: TRBJ2-7
CDR3 DNA: TGCGCCAGCAGCCCTCTCGTTTGGGACAGGGTCCACGAGCAGTACTTC
CDR3 protein: CASSPLVWDRVHEQYF

clone size: NA
D gene: TRBD1
V gene: TRBV25-1
J gene: TRBJ1-6
CDR3 DNA: TGTGCCAGCAGCGTACAGGGGGCAGGTTCACCCCTCCACTTT
CDR3 protein: CASSVQGAGSPLHF

clone size: NA
D gene: TRBD1
V gene: TRBV6-5
J gene: TRBJ1-4
CDR3 DNA: TGTGCCAGCAGTTACCGAGAGGGGGCTGGGGAAAAACTGTTTTTT
CDR3 protein: CASSYREGAGEKLFF

clone size: NA
D gene: NA
V gene: TRBV23-1
J gene: TRBJ1-5
CDR3 DNA: TGCGCCAGCAGTCCCCACCCAGGGAAGGTCGATAGCAATCAGCCCCAGCATTTT
CDR3 protein: CASSPHPGKVDSNQPQHF

clone size: NA
D gene: TRBD1
V gene: TRBV6-5
J gene: TRBJ2-5
CDR3 DNA: TGTGCCAGCAGTCAAACAGGGGGCCGAGAGACCCAGTACTTC
CDR3 protein: CASSQTGGRETQYF

clone size: NA
D gene: TRBD1
V gene: TRBV5-1
J gene: TRBJ1-1
CDR3 DNA: TGCGCCAGCACCAACTCGCAGGGGGACACTGAAGCTTTCTTT
CDR3 protein: CASTNSQGDTEAFF

clone size: NA
D gene: NA
V gene: TRBV2
J gene: TRBJ1-1
CDR3 DNA: TGTGCCAGCAGTGAAATTTTCGGCAGGATGAACACTGAAGCTTTCTTT
CDR3 protein: CASSEIFGRMNTEAFF

clone size: NA
D gene: NA
V gene: TRBV4-3
J gene: TRBJ2-4
CDR3 DNA: TGCGCCAGCAGCCAGGGAGGCGAGTACATTCAGTACTTC
CDR3 protein: CASSQGGEYIQYF

clone size: NA
D gene: NA
V gene: TRBV19
J gene: TRBJ1-3
CDR3 DNA: TGTGCCAGTAGTATTTTCGCGGCAGCGGGAAACACCATATATTTT
CDR3 protein: CASSIFAAAGNTIYF

clone size: few
D gene: NA
V gene: TRBV6-2/TRBV6-3
J gene: TRBJ1-2
CDR3 DNA: TGTGCCAGCAGCAGGGGTGGTTATGGCTACACCTTC
CDR3 protein: CASSRGGYGYTF

clone size: NA
D gene: NA
V gene: TRBV5-6
J gene: TRBJ2-7
CDR3 DNA: TGTGCCAGCAGCGGAAAGTATGGGGGGTGGGAGCAGTACTTC
CDR3 protein: CASSGKYGGWEQYF

clone size: NA
D gene: NA
V gene: TRBV19
J gene: TRBJ2-1
CDR3 DNA: TGTGCCAGTAGTCTAGAAGCCCCCACCTACAATGAGCAGTTCTTC
CDR3 protein: CASSLEAPTYNEQFF

clone size: NA
D gene: NA
V gene: TRBV7-9
J gene: TRBJ2-7
CDR3 DNA: TGTGCCAGCAGCTTGGAAGGGGCCCCCTACGAGCAGTACTTC
CDR3 protein: CASSLEGAPYEQYF

clone size: NA
D gene: NA
V gene: TRBV12-2
J gene: TRBJ1-2
CDR3 DNA: TGTGCAAGTCGCTTTCTTATCCCCACAGGGAACTATGGCTACACCTTC
CDR3 protein: CASRFLIPTGNYGYTF

clone size: NA
D gene: NA
V gene: TRBV7-2
J gene: TRBJ1-2
CDR3 DNA: TGTGCCAGCAGCCGTTGGACAGTAGATGGCTACACCTTC
CDR3 protein: CASSRWTVDGYTF

clone size: once
D gene: NA
V gene: TRBV11-2
J gene: TRBJ2-7
CDR3 DNA: TGTGCCAGCAGCCGACTTGGGACTGGGCTCTACGAGCAGTACTTC
CDR3 protein: CASSRLGTGLYEQYF

clone size: NA
D gene: TRBD1
V gene: TRBV6-5
J gene: TRBJ1-1
CDR3 DNA: TGTGCCACCAACAGGGGGCGCGACACTGAAGCTTTCTTT
CDR3 protein: CATNRGRDTEAFF

clone size: NA
D gene: TRBD1
V gene: TRBV27
J gene: TRBJ2-7
CDR3 DNA: TGTGCCAGCAGTTTGGACAGGGGGAGGGAGCAGTACTTC
CDR3 protein: CASSLDRGREQYF

clone size: NA
D gene: NA
V gene: TRBV15
J gene: TRBJ2-2
CDR3 DNA: TGTGCCACCAGCAGAGAACAGGGTTGGAACACCGGGGAGCTGTTTTTT
CDR3 protein: CATSREQGWNTGELFF

clone size: NA
D gene: TRBD1
V gene: TRBV3-1/TRBV3-2
J gene: TRBJ1-1
CDR3 DNA: TGTGCCAGCAGCCCGGACAGGGCTGAAGCTTTCTTT
CDR3 protein: CASSPDRAEAFF

clone size: NA
D gene: NA
V gene: TRBV6-5
J gene: TRBJ1-2
CDR3 DNA: TGTGCCAGCAGTTACTCGCTCTGGACAGACCTGAATGGCTACACCTTC
CDR3 protein: CASSYSLWTDLNGYTF

clone size: NA
D gene: NA
V gene: TRBV6-1
J gene: TRBJ1-1
CDR3 DNA: TGTGCCAGCAGTGAATTGACAGGATTCGCTTTCTTT
CDR3 protein: CASSELTGFAFF

clone size: NA
D gene: NA
V gene: TRBV6-2/TRBV6-3
J gene: TRBJ2-5
CDR3 DNA: TGTGCCAGCAGTTACCTGGGGGGTTGGCAAGAGACCCAGTACTTC
CDR3 protein: CASSYLGGWQETQYF

clone size: NA
D gene: NA
V gene: TRBV2
J gene: TRBJ2-2
CDR3 DNA: TGTGCCAGCAGTGCGCAGGGGCCCAAGAACACCGGGGAGCTGTTTTTT
CDR3 protein: CASSAQGPKNTGELFF

clone size: NA
D gene: NA
V gene: TRBV6-2/TRBV6-3
J gene: TRBJ1-6
CDR3 DNA: TGTGCCAGCAACCCAGACGGGAATTCACCCCTCCACTTT
CDR3 protein: CASNPDGNSPLHF

clone size: NA
D gene: TRBD2
V gene: TRBV4-2
J gene: TRBJ2-7
CDR3 DNA: TGTGCCAGCAGCCAAGAAGAGGGGACTAGCGGGACACCGAGCTCCTACGAGCAGTACTTC
CDR3 protein: CASSQEEGTSGTPSSYEQYF

clone size: NA
D gene: NA
V gene: TRBV19
J gene: TRBJ2-6
CDR3 DNA: TGTGCCAGTAGTATGATAACAGGGACCTCTGGGGCCAACGTCCTGACTTTC
CDR3 protein: CASSMITGTSGANVLTF

clone size: NA
D gene: NA
V gene: TRBV27
J gene: TRBJ1-1
CDR3 DNA: TGTGCCAGCAGTAAACAGCTCATGAACACTGAAGCTTTCTTT
CDR3 protein: CASSKQLMNTEAFF

clone size: NA
D gene: TRBD1
V gene: TRBV28
J gene: TRBJ2-7
CDR3 DNA: TGTGCCAGCAGTCCCTGGGACAGGGGATCCTACGAGCAGTACTTC
CDR3 protein: CASSPWDRGSYEQYF

clone size: NA
D gene: TRBD2
V gene: TRBV27
J gene: TRBJ2-3
CDR3 DNA: TGTGCCAGCGGGACGACTAGCGGGACGGGGGAGACGCAGTATTTT
CDR3 protein: CASGTTSGTGETQYF

clone size: NA
D gene: NA
V gene: TRBV19
J gene: TRBJ2-7
CDR3 DNA: TGTGCCAGTAGTAGGAACAGGGTATCTATAGACGAGCAGTACTTC
CDR3 protein: CASSRNRVSIDEQYF

clone size: NA
D gene: TRBD2
V gene: TRBV4-3
J gene: TRBJ2-2
CDR3 DNA: TGCGCCAGCAGCCAAGATCGGGGGGGACGGACCGGGGAGCTGTTTTTT
CDR3 protein: CASSQDRGGRTGELFF

clone size: NA
D gene: TRBD2
V gene: TRBV12-3/TRBV12-4
J gene: TRBJ2-7
CDR3 DNA: TGTGCCAGTCGACTAGCGAGCCGTTACGAGCAGTACTTC
CDR3 protein: CASRLASRYEQYF

clone size: once
D gene: NA
V gene: TRBV20-1
J gene: TRBJ1-6
CDR3 DNA: TGCAGTGCTAGTCAGGGGTCCCTAGGGTCACCCCTCCACTTT
CDR3 protein: CSASQGSLGSPLHF

clone size: NA
D gene: NA
V gene: TRBV5-5
J gene: TRBJ1-5
CDR3 DNA: TGTGCCAGCAGCGGGAGCGGGGAGAGCAATCAGCCCCAGCATTTT
CDR3 protein: CASSGSGESNQPQHF